This T cell receptor beta chain was recorded in a study of shared clonotypes between healthy human individuals. Per germline, CDR1 SGDLS and CDR2 YYNGEE. Trimming cost V 6 bases and J 1 base, with 10 bases left between them. The CDR3 runs to 13 residues. Overall study findings and caveats: The four-donor shared clonotypes exceeded non-shared clonotypes in generation probability, with non-shared ones scoring lower.

A word on this clone: The antigen is unknown.

Profiling relied on immunoSEQ multiplex PCR, and the TCRdb table lists in-frame clones only, not all of them. The sample shows around 990,000 clones, around three quarters of them seen only once. Sequencing used memory CD4+ T cells from PBMCs. The subset: CD45RA-negative fraction. This TCR was sampled from a man aged 18-30 years in good health. Some clones in this sample may be carry-over from other donors' samples. The V and J genes are TRBV9 and TRBJ2-5, with D uncertain. CDR3 sequence reads: CASNTGAQETQYF. The CDR3, as DNA: TGTGCCAGCAATACGGGCGCCCAAGAGACCCAGTACTTC.